The 23 T cell receptor beta chains below come from one sample, sequenced in a study of T cell changes during pregnancy in multiple sclerosis. Sequenced by immunoSEQ multiplex PCR; TCRdb stores in-frame clones only, minus some. The sample includes some 100,000 clones, more than 80% of them seen just once. The input for sequencing was peripheral blood, taken in the second trimester of pregnancy. The receptors originated from a female donor with multiple sclerosis, enrolled in a pregnancy study.

The V call is TRBV19, the J call TRBJ2-1; D call uncertain. Trimming stripped 3 bases from V and 2 bases from J, with 8 bases between. From germline, CDR1 is LNHDA and CDR2 SQIVND (reference sequence). CDR3 length: 14 residues. CDR3 coding DNA: TGTGCCAGTAGTATCCCCCTTACCTACAATGAGCAGTTCTTC. Amino acids: CASSIPLTYNEQFF.

J is TRBJ1-2 and V is TRBV7-2, with 10 bases that match TRBD1. V was clipped by 6 bases and J by 6 bases; unmatched bases: 7. CDR1 is SGHTA, CDR2 FQGNSA, per germline. This CDR3 contains 14 residues. In DNA form, the CDR3 reads TGTGCCAGCAGGACCGGGACAGGGGACGATGGCTACACCTTC. Protein sequence: CASRTGTGDDGYTF. Drawing the rest from reference TRBV7-2 and TRBJ1-2, the complete variable domain is GAGVSQSPSNKVTEKGKDVELRCDPISGHTALYWYRQSLGQGLEFLIYFQGNSAPDKSGLPSDRFSAERTGGSVSTLTIQRTQQEDSAVYLCASRTGTGDDGYTFGSGTRLTVV.

J is TRBJ1-1 and V is TRBV16, with 8 bases identical to TRBD1. The CDR3 has 14 residues. V shed 5 bases and J 5 bases; nucleotides not matched to a gene: 7. Germline loops: CDR1 KGHSY, CDR2 FQNENV. As DNA, the CDR3 is TGTGCCAGCAGCGCAGGGGGCCCGGGGACTGAAGCTTTCTTT. This codes for CASSAGGPGTEAFF.

This chain links TRBV6-5 with TRBJ2-3; 9 bases are a match to TRBD1. CDR3 size: 14 residues. The J segment lost 4 bases and the V segment lost 6 bases, leaving 5 bases of the junction unmatched. CDR1 is MNHEY and CDR2 is SVGAGI in the germline V gene. The CDR3 reads CASRPQGASDTQYF. CDR3 bases: TGTGCCAGCAGACCACAGGGGGCGTCAGATACGCAGTATTTT.

The chain links TRBV2 to TRBJ2-5; perhaps TRBD2 as D (6 bases). With 2 bases removed from V and 1 base from J, the gap between germline ends came to 8 bases. This CDR3 contains 14 residues. Germline lookup yields CDR1 SNHLY and CDR2 FYNNEI. CDR3 protein: CASSELGLQETQYF. In nucleotides, the CDR3 is TGTGCCAGCAGTGAATTGGGACTCCAAGAGACCCAGTACTTC.

The V call is TRBV7-3, the J call TRBJ1-1, with D uncertain. The length of the CDR3 is 13 residues. CDR1 and CDR2 from the germline V gene are SGHTA and FQGTGA. V gave up 4 bases and J gave up 2 bases, with 8 bases separating them. The CDR3 region has the DNA TGTGCCAGCAGCTCCTATTTTAACACTGAAGCTTTCTTT. It yields the protein CASSSYFNTEAFF. Based on the CDR3 plus reference TRBV7-3 and TRBJ1-1, the full variable domain is GAGVSQTPSNKVTEKGKYVELRCDPISGHTALYWYRQSLGQGPEFLIYFQGTGAADDSGLPNDRFFAVRPEGSVSTLKIQRTERGDSAVYLCASSSYFNTEAFFGQGTRLTVV.

This clone has a single count. The chain carries TRBV10-3 and TRBJ1-2; no clear D. The CDR3 is 13 residues long. Germline CDR1 is ENHRY and CDR2 is SYGVKD. V was trimmed by 4 bases and J by 0 bases, leaving 6 bases between them. For the CDR3, the DNA is TGTGCCATCAGTGGGAGTCCTAACTATGGCTACACCTTC. Protein: CAISGSPNYGYTF.

The CDR3, as DNA: TGTGCCTGGAGTTTCAAGGGAGGCACCGGGGAGCTGTTTTTT. Protein product: CAWSFKGGTGELFF. J is TRBJ2-2 and V is TRBV30, with D perhaps matching TRBD2 (6 bases). The CDR3 consists of 14 residues. The V gene's germline CDR1 is GTSNPN and CDR2 SVGIG (reference sequence). Between the trimmed V and J ends, which lost 2 bases and 4 bases, there was a span of 11 bases.

The J gene is TRBJ1-1, the V gene TRBV28; 9 nucleotides match TRBD1. Germline V gene lookup returns CDR1 MDHEN and CDR2 SYDVKM. This CDR3 comprises 13 residues. J gave up 6 bases and V 5 bases, and 4 bases lay outside the gene matches. This chain's CDR3 is CASSKQGAAEAFF. The CDR3 nucleotides read TGTGCCAGCAGTAAACAGGGGGCGGCTGAAGCTTTCTTT.

The chain carries TRBV5-4 and TRBJ1-1; no firm D call. V was trimmed by 1 base and J by 4 bases, leaving 8 bases between them. Germline CDR1 SGHNT, CDR2 YYREEE (reference sequence). This CDR3 has 13 amino acids. The CDR3 nucleotides are TGTGCCAGCAGCTTGTTACGGGGCACTGAAGCTTTCTTT. Translating it yields CASSLLRGTEAFF.

CDR3 loop: CASVGQLTDTQYF. CDR3 sequence (DNA): TGTGCCAGTGTCGGACAACTCACAGATACGCAGTATTTT. The J gene is TRBJ2-3, the V gene TRBV19; a weak D match, TRBD1 (5 bases). V was shortened by 8 bases and J by 2 bases, with 11 bases between the two germline ends. There are 13 residues in the CDR3. CDR1 and CDR2 from the germline V gene are LNHDA and SQIVND (reference sequence).

This chain connects TRBV7-6 to TRBJ2-6; TRBD1 aligns across 10 bases. J was trimmed by 2 bases and V by 3 bases; bases with no gene match: 7. The CDR3 extends over 18 amino acids. CDR1 and CDR2 (germline): SGHVS, FNYEAQ. CDR3 in amino acids: CASSFDRGRRPGANVLTF. The CDR3 DNA follows: TGTGCCAGCAGCTTTGACAGGGGGCGAAGGCCTGGGGCCAACGTCCTGACTTTC.

V gene TRBV2 combines with J gene TRBJ2-5, with 15 bases identical to TRBD2. The CDR3 has 14 amino acids. V lost 10 bases, J lost 4 bases, and 4 bases stayed unmatched. Germline CDR1 SNHLY, CDR2 FYNNEI. The CDR3 is CATGLAGGVETQYF. CDR3 DNA sequence: TGTGCCACCGGACTAGCGGGAGGGGTAGAGACCCAGTACTTC.

The genes are TRBV19 and TRBJ2-1; 11 bases map to TRBD1. The ends lost 7 bases at V and 8 bases at J; junction bases unmatched: 10. CDR3 length: 15 residues. The germline CDR1 and CDR2 sequences are LNHDA and SQIVND (reference sequence). CDR3 bases: TGTGCCAGTACTTCCGGACAGGGGGCAAACCATGAGCAGTTCTTC. It is translated as CASTSGQGANHEQFF.

The rearrangement joins TRBV6-5 to TRBJ1-1, with TRBD1 as a possible D gene (5 bases). Trimming removed 2 bases from V and 10 bases from J, with 14 bases in between. Germline lookup yields CDR1 MNHEY and CDR2 SVGAGI. This CDR3 is 13 amino acids long. The CDR3 coding sequence is TGTGCCAGCAGTTACCCGGGCGGGGGGGTAGCTTTCTTT. Translation gives CASSYPGGGVAFF.

This chain uses TRBV9 with TRBJ2-2; 7 nucleotides line up with TRBD1. The V and J ends lost 3 bases and 3 bases, in that order; junction bases with no gene match: 2. The V gene's germline CDR1 is SGDLS and CDR2 YYNGEE. The CDR3 is 14 residues long. CDR3: CASSGQGYTGELFF. CDR3 in DNA: TGTGCCAGCAGCGGACAGGGATACACCGGGGAGCTGTTTTTT. Filled out from reference TRBV9 and TRBJ2-2, the complete variable domain reads DSGVTQTPKHLITATGQRVTLRCSPRSGDLSVYWYQQSLDQGLQFLIQYYNGEERAKGNILERFSAQQFPDLHSELNLSSLELGDSALYFCASSGQGYTGELFFGEGSRLTVL.

Comment on this clone: The CDR3 ends on some other residue instead of the conserved phenylalanine or tryptophan, so this is likely a read error. No DNA is shown, since the ends of the CDR3 on it are uncertain; the CDR3 is the one TCRdb lists. This rearrangement joins TRBV7-9 to TRBJ2-3; the DNA was not compared with TRBD2, the D call given in the table. A total of 13 residues make up the CDR3, ends included. Germline CDR1 and CDR2: SEHNR and FQNEAQ (reference sequence). CDR3 loop: CASSSPPGGQILV.

The chain recombines TRBV28 with TRBJ1-1; 10 bases match TRBD1. Germline V gene data show CDR1 as MDHEN and CDR2 as SYDVKM. CDR3 length: 11 amino acids. J was trimmed by 8 bases and V by 8 bases; bases with no gene match: 2. The CDR3 coding sequence is TGTGCCAGCCGGGACAGGGGAGAAGCTTTCTTT. Translated: CASRDRGEAFF.

This chain connects TRBV27 to TRBJ2-3; 8 bases map to TRBD2. The CDR3 consists of 12 residues. V was pared by 4 bases and J by 10 bases, with 4 bases of the junction left unmatched. CDR1 and CDR2 from the germline V gene are MNHEY and SMNVEV (reference sequence). CDR3 amino acids: CASSSGLGAQYF. The DNA of the CDR3 is TGTGCCAGCAGTTCGGGACTAGGGGCGCAGTATTTT.

V usage is TRBV7-6 and J usage is TRBJ2-3; TRBD1 is a possible D gene (6 bases). Trimming cost V 6 bases and J 2 bases, with 18 bases left between them. There are 16 residues in the CDR3. CDR1 is SGHVS and CDR2 is FNYEAQ in the germline V gene. This chain's CDR3 is CASSFRLAGVTDTQYF. CDR3 nucleotides: TGTGCCAGCAGTTTTCGTTTGGCAGGGGTCACAGATACGCAGTATTTT.

This chain uses TRBV29-1 with TRBJ1-2, with D perhaps TRBD1 (5 bases). V gave up 6 bases and J gave up 3 bases, with 14 bases separating them. The CDR3 is 13 amino acids. Germline V gene lookup returns CDR1 SQVTM and CDR2 ANQGSEA. As DNA, the CDR3 is TGCAGCGTAAAGATGGGGGGAGACTATGGCTACACCTTC. This codes for CSVKMGGDYGYTF.

The chain employs TRBV19 and TRBJ2-3; 7 positions match TRBD2. The trim removed 8 bases at V and 5 bases at J, leaving 19 bases unmatched. Per the germline V gene, CDR1 is LNHDA and CDR2 is SQIVND (reference sequence). There are 17 residues in the CDR3. CDR3 sequence reads: CASAFSRGSLQLDTQYF. In DNA form, the CDR3 reads TGTGCCAGTGCCTTCTCGCGGGGGTCCCTACAGTTAGATACGCAGTATTTT.

This clone was detected once. V usage is TRBV7-6 and J usage is TRBJ1-5; 7 bases line up with TRBD1. The CDR3 is 14 residues long. V was clipped by 5 bases and J by 3 bases; unmatched bases: 4. Germline assignment: CDR1 SGHVS and CDR2 FNYEAQ. The CDR3 protein is CASSLGTDNQPQHF. CDR3 coding DNA: TGTGCCAGCAGCCTCGGGACAGACAATCAGCCCCAGCATTTT.